This paragraph reports one T cell receptor beta chain. The antigen remains undetermined. This specimen comes from a study of Ad26.COV2.S vaccination and SARS-CoV-2 variants. The table came from immunoSEQ multiplex PCR; TCRdb's copy has only in-frame clones and leaves some out. Among 180,000 or so clones, 70% to 90% were seen once, and the ten largest hold 4.5% to 7.5%. Germline lookup yields CDR1 ENHRY and CDR2 SYGVKD. V gave up 8 bases and J gave up 10 bases; unmatched junction bases: 8. The CDR3 totals 12 residues. Study-wide results and caveats: Possible underestimation of total T cell responses by the TCR breadth and depth analyses was noted. Vaccinated and placebo-treated recipients had similar non-spike TCR breadth. Substantial breadth was reported for post-vaccination spike-specific CD8+ and CD4+ T cells.

V gene TRBV10-3 combines with J gene TRBJ2-1; 7 bases are shared with TRBD2. Specimen: peripheral blood, collected after recovery from COVID-19. The source of this sequence is a human donor who had recovered from COVID-19. Here the CDR3 reads CAIVGGSGEQFF. CDR3 nucleotide sequence: TGTGCCATCGTCGGGGGGTCCGGCGAGCAGTTCTTC.